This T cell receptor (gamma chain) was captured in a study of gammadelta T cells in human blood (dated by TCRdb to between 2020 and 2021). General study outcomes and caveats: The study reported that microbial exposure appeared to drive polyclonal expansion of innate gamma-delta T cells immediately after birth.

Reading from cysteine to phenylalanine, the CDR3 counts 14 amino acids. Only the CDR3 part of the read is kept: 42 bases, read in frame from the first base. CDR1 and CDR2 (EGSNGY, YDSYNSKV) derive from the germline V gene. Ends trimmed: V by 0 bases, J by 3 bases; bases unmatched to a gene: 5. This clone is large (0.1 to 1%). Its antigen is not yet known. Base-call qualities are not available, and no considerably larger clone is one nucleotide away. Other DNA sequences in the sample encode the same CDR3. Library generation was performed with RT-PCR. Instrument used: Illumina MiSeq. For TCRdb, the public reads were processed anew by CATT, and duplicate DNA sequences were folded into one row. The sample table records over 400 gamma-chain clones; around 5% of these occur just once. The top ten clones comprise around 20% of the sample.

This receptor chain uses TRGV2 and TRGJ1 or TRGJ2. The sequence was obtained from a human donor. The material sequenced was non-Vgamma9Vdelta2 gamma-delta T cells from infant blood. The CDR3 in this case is CATWDGASYYKKLF. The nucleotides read TGTGCCACCTGGGACGGGGCGAGTTATTATAAGAAACTCTTT.